Listed here are 15 T cell receptor beta chains from one sample, sequenced in a study of T cell clonality in common variable immunodeficiency (dated by TCRdb to the mid-2010s). Results the study describes overall, beyond this receptor: Reportedly, TCRbeta sequences from CVID had fewer deletions and N-nucleotide insertions, and highly modified clones with 13 or more V deletions were absent from CVID.

These receptors have no identified antigens. Receptors were amplified or captured by the immunoSEQ multiplex PCR assay. TCRdb's version of the immuneACCESS table is confined to in-frame rearrangements and falls short of the full clone set. An unresolved V gene accounts for under half of the shortfall where checked; the remainder is of unknown origin. This sample is represented by about 34,000 clones, with no singletons among them. The top ten constitute roughly 6.7% of the sample. Sequencing used peripheral blood mononuclear cells. Receptor source: a human donor with common variable immunodeficiency.

This clone was counted many times. Coverage ceases 3 residues before the CDR3 finishes, and the germline J gene fills in the end. The rearrangement links TRBV5-3 to TRBJ2-2; TRBD2 is a possible D gene (6 bases). TRBV5-3 is recorded as an ORF, its role being uncertain. The CDR3 has 17 residues. V was pared by 3 bases and J by 1 base, with 16 bases between. The part of the CDR3 DNA that was read is TGTGCCAGAAGCTCCTCGACTAGTTTAGAGAACACCGGGGAG. This encodes CARSSSTSLENTGE. The full CDR3 reads CARSSSTSLENTGELFF.

This clone was observed at least ten times. Read data end 3 residues before the CDR3 end; the end is taken from the germline J gene. V gene TRBV11-2 combines with J gene TRBJ2-7; possible D gene TRBD1, 6 bases. The CDR3 runs to 12 residues. Trimming removed 7 bases from V and 3 bases from J, with 10 bases in between. Germline V gene lookup returns CDR1 SGHAT and CDR2 FQNNGV. The sequenced CDR3 bases are TGTGCCAGCAAAACAGGGTACTACGAG. It specifies CASKTGYYE. The whole CDR3 region reads CASKTGYYEQYF. The full variable domain, completed using reference TRBV11-2 and TRBJ2-7, is EAGVAQSPRYKIIEKRQSVAFWCNPISGHATLYWYQQILGQGPKLLIQFQNNGVVDDSQLPKDRFSAERLKGVDSTLKIQPAKLEDSAVYLCASKTGYYEQYFGPGTRLTVT.

Regarding this clone: Sequencing ends 3 residues short of the CDR3 end; the germline J gene provides the rest. The chain employs TRBV7-3 and TRBJ2-1; D remains unclear. The CDR3 covers 13 residues. Germline CDR1 SGHTA, CDR2 FQGTGA. Trimming shortened V by 4 bases and J by 9 bases, and 13 bases separated the two germline ends. Partial CDR3 DNA: TGTGCCAGCAGCTCCCCTAATGCCCCTGAG. Encoded protein: CASSSPNAPE. The complete CDR3 reads CASSSPNAPEQFF.

Only a few counts were recorded for this clone. The read terminates 3 residues ahead of where the CDR3 ends, so the germline J gene completes it. This rearrangement joins TRBV30 to TRBJ2-7; D is perhaps TRBD2 (6 bases). Trimming stripped 8 bases from V and 3 bases from J, with 20 bases between. The CDR3 sequence is 14 residues long. Germline CDR1 is GTSNPN and CDR2 is SVGIG (reference sequence). CDR3 DNA, as far as it was read: TGTGCCAGCAGCTTGGGCGGGGATTTCTACGAG. Encoded protein: CASSLGGDFYE. The entire CDR3 sequence reads CASSLGGDFYEQYF.

This clone was counted many times. The CDR3 extends 3 residues past the end of the read, so its final part is completed from the germline J gene. The chain couples TRBV6-2 or TRBV6-3 to TRBJ2-7; D is unclear. Trimming cost V 1 base and J 0 bases, with 7 bases left between them. The CDR3 is 14 residues long. Per the germline V gene, CDR1 is MNHEY and CDR2 is SVGEGT. The CDR3 sequence: CASSYFPLSYEQYF. CDR3 bases read: TGTGCCAGCAGTTACTTCCCCCTCTCCTACGAG.

The CDR3 loop reads CASSLRGSSEKLFF. The CDR3 DNA, read in part, is TGTGCCAGCAGCCTACGGGGTTCCTCGGAAAAA. The chain employs TRBV7-2 and TRBJ1-4, with D hard to call. The CDR3 end is not reached by the read, which stops 3 residues before it; the germline J gene fills it in. Germline assignment: CDR1 SGHTA and CDR2 FQGNSA. This CDR3 comprises 14 residues. The germline V and J ends were trimmed by 5 bases and 8 bases, with 15 bases remaining between them.

This clone came up a few times. The CDR3 is cut off 3 residues early in the read; its end comes from the germline J gene. This sequence joins TRBV19 and TRBJ1-1; 9 nucleotides match TRBD1. Germline V gene data show CDR1 as LNHDA and CDR2 as SQIVND (reference sequence). V lost 9 bases and J lost 1; bases outside the gene matches: 9. The CDR3 spans 15 residues. CDR3 DNA, as far as it was read: TGTGCCAGCGCGCGGACAGGGGCCGGGAACACTGAA. Its protein product is CASARTGAGNTE. The whole CDR3 protein reads CASARTGAGNTEAFF. The complete variable domain, with remaining parts taken from reference TRBV19 and TRBJ1-1, reads DGGITQSPKYLFRKEGQNVTLSCEQNLNHDAMYWYRQDPGQGLRLIYYSQIVNDFQKGDIAEGYSVSREKKESFPLTVTSAQKNPTAFYLCASARTGAGNTEAFFGQGTRLTVV.

In this sample, this clone turned up many times. The CDR3 end falls 3 residues outside the read, so it is completed with the germline J gene. V is TRBV5-5 and J is TRBJ2-7, with D possibly being TRBD2 (5 bases). Trimming left V 0 bases short and J 3 bases short, with 10 bases between. The CDR3 spans 14 residues. The germline V gene encodes CDR1 SGHKS and CDR2 YYEKEE (reference sequence). The CDR3 loop reads CASSLERRNYEQYF. The sequenced CDR3 bases are TGTGCCAGCAGCTTGGAGCGGAGAAACTACGAG.

CDR3 amino acids: CASSPLGAQPQHF. The sequenced part of the CDR3 DNA is TGCGCCAGCAGCCCTCTTGGGGCTCAGCCC. The chain uses TRBV5-1 and TRBJ1-5, with TRBD1 as a possible D gene (5 bases). The read terminates 3 residues before the CDR3 end, so the remaining end is supplied by the germline J gene. The CDR3 length is 13 residues. Looked up from germline, CDR1 is SGHRS and CDR2 is YFSETQ. The V gene lost 4 bases and the J gene lost 6 bases, with 11 bases spanning the gap. The full variable domain, rest sourced from reference TRBV5-1 and TRBJ1-5, is KAGVTQTPRYLIKTRGQQVTLSCSPISGHRSVSWYQQTPGQGLQFLFEYFSETQRNKGNFPGRFSGRQFSNSRSEMNVSTLELGDSALYLCASSPLGAQPQHFGDGTRLSIL.

This clone was counted at least ten times. The CDR3 sequence is CASRDRGGSTEAFF. The CDR3 DNA, read in part, is TGTGCCAGCAGAGACAGGGGAGGGAGCACTGAA. The chain uses TRBV6-2 or TRBV6-3 and TRBJ1-1; 8 bases are a match to TRBD1. Read data end 3 residues before the CDR3 end; the end is taken from the germline J gene. The ends lost 6 bases at V and 4 bases at J; junction bases unmatched: 7. This CDR3 has 14 amino acids. The germline V gene encodes CDR1 MNHEY and CDR2 SVGEGT.

This clone has a handful of counts. The read falls 3 residues short of the CDR3 end, and the missing part is taken from the germline J gene. This rearrangement joins TRBV7-9 to TRBJ1-6, with 8 nucleotides matching TRBD1. The J segment lost 10 bases and the V segment lost 9 bases, leaving 14 bases of the junction unmatched. CDR1 and CDR2 (germline): SEHNR, FQNEAQ (reference sequence). The CDR3 runs to 15 residues. CDR3 DNA, as far as it was read: TGTGCCAGTAGTCCCAGGACAGGGCGTAGATCACCC. Amino acids: CASSPRTGRRSP. The full CDR3 sequence reads CASSPRTGRRSPLHF.

Turning to this clone: The read finishes 3 residues shy of the CDR3 end, and the germline J gene is used to complete it. J is TRBJ2-7 and V is TRBV7-8; 9 positions match TRBD2. CDR3 size: 15 residues. Germline CDR1 and CDR2: SGHVS and FQNEAQ. Germline trimming cut 5 bases from V and 0 bases from J; bases unmatched to any gene: 5. The CDR3 sequence: CASSQLSGSSYEQYF. The CDR3 DNA, read in part, is TGTGCCAGCAGCCAACTTAGCGGGAGCTCCTACGAG.

Many counts were recorded for this clone. The read ends 3 residues shy of where the CDR3 ends; the end is completed using the germline J gene. The chain couples TRBV30 to TRBJ1-6; TRBD1 matches 8 bases. Per the germline V gene, CDR1 is GTSNPN and CDR2 is SVGIG (reference sequence). The ends lost 2 bases at V and 5 bases at J; junction bases unmatched: 5. The CDR3 covers 15 residues. Partial CDR3 DNA: TGTGCCTGGAGTCCACGACAGGGGAATAATTCACCC. It yields the protein CAWSPRQGNNSP. The CDR3, in full, reads CAWSPRQGNNSPLHF.

About this clone: From the germline J gene comes the end of the CDR3, since the read stops 3 residues before it. The chain uses TRBV13 and TRBJ1-1; 7 bases are a match to TRBD1. CDR1 and CDR2 from the germline V gene are PRHDT and FYEKMQ (reference sequence). This CDR3 region has 13 residues. With V trimmed by 6 bases and J by 1 base, 2 bases remained unmatched. The CDR3 is CASRGQRNTEAFF. The covered CDR3 bases are TGTGCCAGCAGGGGACAGCGGAACACTGAA.

A few counts support this clone. The sequence runs out 3 residues before the end of the CDR3; the remainder is reconstructed from the germline J gene. The chain has TRBV7-9 and TRBJ2-3, with 12 bases lining up with TRBD2. Trimming at V came to 4 bases and at J to 5 bases, leaving 4 bases not matched to a gene. This CDR3 has 15 amino acids. The germline CDR1 and CDR2 sequences are SEHNR and FQNEAQ (reference sequence). The CDR3 DNA, read in part, is TGTGCCAGCAGCTCCCGACTAGCGGGAGTAGATACG. Its translation: CASSSRLAGVDT. The full CDR3 protein reads CASSSRLAGVDTQYF.